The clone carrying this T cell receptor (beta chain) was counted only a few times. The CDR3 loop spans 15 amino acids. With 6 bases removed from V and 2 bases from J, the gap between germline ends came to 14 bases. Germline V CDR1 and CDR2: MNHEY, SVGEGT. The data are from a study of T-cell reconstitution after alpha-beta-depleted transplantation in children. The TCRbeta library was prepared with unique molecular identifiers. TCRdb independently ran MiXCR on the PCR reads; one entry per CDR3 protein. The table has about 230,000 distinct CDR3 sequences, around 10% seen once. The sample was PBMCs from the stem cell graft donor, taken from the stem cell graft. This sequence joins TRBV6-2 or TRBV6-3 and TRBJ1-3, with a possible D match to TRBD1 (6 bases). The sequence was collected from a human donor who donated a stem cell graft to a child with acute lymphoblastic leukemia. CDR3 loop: CASRPDRRPGNTIYF. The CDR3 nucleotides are TGTGCCAGCAGACCCGACAGGAGGCCTGGAAACACCATATATTTT.